This is a list of T cell receptor beta chains from one sample in a study of vaccination and CD4 T cells after COVID-19. A single record per CDR3 protein comes from TCRdb applying MiXCR to the PCR reads. Of tens of thousands of distinct CDR3 sequences detected, 50% appear once; the ten largest clones hold roughly 9%. Their antigen targets remain unknown. The material sequenced was CD4+ T cells from blood, cultured in vitro. These receptors were obtained from a human donor who had recovered from COVID-19. CDR3s include the opening cysteine and the closing phenylalanine or tryptophan. D genes are given only for firm matches. Some rows mark clone size as missing; the rest say once, few, many or name a class of expanded clone.

V	D	J	size	CDR3	DNA
TRBV4-2	TRBD1	TRBJ2-2	.	CASSFGPGQGVDGELFF	TGTGCCAGCAGCTTTGGGCCGGGACAGGGGGTTGACGGGGAGCTGTTTTTT
TRBV18	.	TRBJ2-5	.	CASSPQGGVETQYF	TGTGCCAGCTCACCACAGGGGGGCGTAGAGACCCAGTACTTC
TRBV19	TRBD1	TRBJ2-3	.	CASSGGQGFTDTQYF	TGTGCCAGTAGTGGGGGACAGGGCTTTACAGATACGCAGTATTTT
TRBV6-1	.	TRBJ1-2	.	CASSTSNYGYTF	TGTGCCAGCAGCACATCTAACTATGGCTACACCTTC
TRBV7-3	.	TRBJ2-3	.	CASAPGGSRTDTQYF	TGTGCCAGCGCCCCTGGGGGGAGCCGCACAGATACGCAGTATTTT
TRBV2	.	TRBJ2-7	.	CASRGESEQYF	TGTGCCAGCAGGGGAGAGAGCGAGCAGTACTTC
TRBV24-1	TRBD1	TRBJ2-5	.	CATSFSGTGGGETQYF	TGTGCCACCAGTTTCTCCGGGACAGGGGGCGGGGAGACCCAGTACTTC
TRBV28	.	TRBJ1-5	.	CASSLGGRGQPQHF	TGTGCCAGCAGTTTAGGGGGTAGAGGTCAGCCCCAGCATTTT
TRBV5-1	.	TRBJ1-2	few	CASSLATRNYGYTF	TGCGCCAGCAGCTTGGCTACCCGGAACTATGGCTACACCTTC
TRBV7-2	TRBD1	TRBJ1-2	.	CASSLVVTGPYGYTF	TGTGCCAGCAGCTTAGTTGTGACAGGGCCCTATGGCTACACCTTC
TRBV11-3	TRBD1	TRBJ2-5	few	CASSAWDRGQGETQYF	TGTGCCAGCAGCGCCTGGGACAGGGGGCAGGGTGAGACCCAGTACTTC
TRBV15	TRBD2	TRBJ2-3	.	CATSRGGGSDTQYF	TGTGCCACCAGCAGAGGGGGAGGGTCAGATACGCAGTATTTT
TRBV20-1	TRBD1	TRBJ2-7	.	CSARPAGTGGYEQYF	TGCAGTGCTAGACCCGCCGGGACAGGGGGCTACGAGCAGTACTTC
TRBV7-3	.	TRBJ2-3	.	CASSLTPPHGTDTQYF	TGTGCCAGCAGCTTAACCCCTCCGCACGGCACAGATACGCAGTATTTT
TRBV30	.	TRBJ1-5	.	CAWSRGISQPQHF	TGTGCCTGGAGCCGAGGGATTTCTCAGCCCCAGCATTTT
TRBV7-2	TRBD2	TRBJ2-1	few	CASSPAGAFNEQFF	TGTGCCAGCAGCCCAGCGGGAGCGTTCAATGAGCAGTTCTTC
TRBV5-8	TRBD2	TRBJ2-2	.	CASSLSGRRGELFF	TGTGCCAGCAGCTTAAGCGGGAGACGAGGAGAGCTGTTTTTT
TRBV19	.	TRBJ2-3	.	CASSNGLGQGTDTQYF	TGTGCCAGTAGTAACGGATTGGGGCAGGGCACAGATACGCAGTATTTT
TRBV5-1	.	TRBJ1-1	.	CASSGSGFPETEAFF	TGCGCCAGCAGCGGTTCAGGGTTCCCGGAGACTGAAGCTTTCTTT
TRBV6-2/TRBV6-3	.	TRBJ1-6	large	CASSYGSGNSPLHF	TGTGCCAGCAGTTACGGGTCTGGAAATTCACCCCTCCACTTT
TRBV15	TRBD1	TRBJ2-1	.	CATSSLTGGSYNEQFF	TGTGCCACCAGCAGCCTAACAGGGGGCTCCTACAATGAGCAGTTCTTC
TRBV24-1	TRBD1	TRBJ1-5	few	CATSDSRQGPNQPQHF	TGTGCCACCAGTGACTCCCGACAGGGGCCCAATCAGCCCCAGCATTTT
TRBV6-5	.	TRBJ1-1	few	CASSYSQGPEAFF	TGTGCCAGCAGTTACTCTCAGGGCCCTGAAGCTTTCTTT
TRBV10-1	TRBD2	TRBJ2-3	.	CASSDAGGTDTQYF	TGCGCCAGCAGTGATGCGGGGGGCACAGATACGCAGTATTTT
TRBV6-1	.	TRBJ1-3	few	CASRPTGTEGNTIYF	TGTGCCAGCAGACCTACAGGGACGGAAGGAAACACCATATATTTT
TRBV27	TRBD2	TRBJ2-3	few	CASRATSGRTANTDTQYF	TGTGCCAGCAGGGCTACTAGCGGGAGGACCGCAAACACAGATACGCAGTATTTT
TRBV12-3/TRBV12-4	.	TRBJ2-5	.	CASSLPGAQRSLKTQYF	TGTGCCAGCAGTTTACCAGGGGCGCAAAGGTCGCTTAAGACCCAGTACTTC
TRBV20-1	.	TRBJ1-1	once	CSARDTNTEAFF	TGCAGTGCTAGAGATACTAACACTGAAGCTTTCTTT
TRBV20-1	.	TRBJ2-7	.	CSASELGYEQYF	TGCAGTGCTAGTGAGTTAGGGTACGAGCAGTACTTC
TRBV19	TRBD1	TRBJ1-2	.	CASSIGAGGTRGGYTF	TGTGCCAGTAGTATTGGCGCAGGGGGTACCCGTGGTGGCTACACCTTC
TRBV7-9	.	TRBJ2-1	few	CASSLVPAVYNEQFF	TGTGCCAGCAGCTTAGTTCCAGCGGTCTACAATGAGCAGTTCTTC
TRBV7-2	TRBD1	TRBJ2-3	.	CASSPPGTGGGTQYF	TGTGCCAGCAGCCCACCGGGGACAGGGGGAGGTACGCAGTATTTT
TRBV24-1	.	TRBJ2-2	.	CATSDVVRTSNTGELFF	TGTGCCACCAGTGATGTTGTCCGTACTTCGAACACCGGGGAGCTGTTTTTT
TRBV30	.	TRBJ1-4	.	CAWSVREKLFF	TGTGCCTGGAGTGTTCGCGAAAAACTGTTTTTT
TRBV20-1	.	TRBJ2-5	few	CSAREPLLGETQYF	TGCAGTGCTAGAGAGCCCCTTCTGGGAGAGACCCAGTACTTC
TRBV20-1	.	TRBJ2-1	.	CSARDIRTDNEQFF	TGCAGTGCTAGAGATATCAGGACCGACAATGAGCAGTTCTTC
TRBV20-1	.	TRBJ2-7	.	CSARDQYEQYF	TGCAGTGCTAGAGATCAATACGAGCAGTACTTC
TRBV9	TRBD2	TRBJ2-3	.	CASSVGEGRLAGDTQYF	TGTGCCAGCAGCGTAGGGGAGGGGAGGCTAGCGGGAGATACGCAGTATTTT
TRBV12-3/TRBV12-4	TRBD2	TRBJ2-1	.	CASSLGGLVGNEQFF	TGTGCCAGCAGTTTAGGGGGACTAGTTGGCAATGAGCAGTTCTTC
TRBV6-1	.	TRBJ2-5	few	CASSEQGSETQYF	TGTGCCAGCAGTGAACAAGGGTCAGAGACCCAGTACTTC
TRBV12-3/TRBV12-4	TRBD1	TRBJ1-2	few	CASSLTGLYGYTF	TGTGCCAGCAGTTTGACAGGGCTCTATGGCTACACCTTC
TRBV5-4	TRBD2	TRBJ2-1	.	CASSLKQAGGREQFF	TGTGCCAGCAGCTTAAAGCAAGCGGGAGGACGTGAGCAGTTCTTC
TRBV27	.	TRBJ1-4	.	CASSLQGIKEKLFF	TGTGCCAGCAGTTTACAGGGTATTAAGGAAAAACTGTTTTTT
TRBV28	.	TRBJ1-5	few	CASSKQLYSNQPQHF	TGTGCCAGCAGTAAACAGCTTTATAGCAATCAGCCCCAGCATTTT
TRBV20-1	.	TRBJ1-3	few	CSASESYGNTIYF	TGCAGTGCTAGTGAGTCCTATGGAAACACCATATATTTT
TRBV29-1	TRBD1	TRBJ1-1	once	CSVQGVRAEAFF	TGCAGCGTTCAGGGGGTTCGGGCTGAAGCTTTCTTT
TRBV7-3	TRBD1	TRBJ1-6	few	CASSLRSTGDGSPLHF	TGTGCCAGCAGCTTAAGGTCCACAGGGGACGGTTCACCCCTCCACTTT
TRBV20-1	TRBD1	TRBJ2-7	few	CSADRGSSPTYEQYF	TGCAGTGCGGACAGGGGGTCCTCCCCTACCTACGAGCAGTACTTC
TRBV7-9	TRBD1	TRBJ2-7	.	CASSLGTGGFSYEQYF	TGTGCCAGCAGCTTGGGGACAGGGGGTTTCTCCTACGAGCAGTACTTC
TRBV2	.	TRBJ1-2	.	CASSGQGYGYTF	TGTGCCAGCAGTGGTCAGGGCTATGGCTACACCTTC